This TCR beta chain was profiled in a study of shared clonotypes between healthy human individuals. Germline lookup yields CDR1 ENHRY and CDR2 SYGVKD. V gave up 0 bases and J gave up 0 bases, with 8 bases separating them. The CDR3 sequence is 15 residues long. TCRdb's copy holds only in-frame clones and misses some; the assay was immunoSEQ multiplex PCR. The data contain some 2.1 million clones, about 95% of them singletons. CD8 cells classed as naive were CD45RO-negative and positively selected for CCR7, excluding terminally differentiated effector memory CD45RA+ cells. Sequencing input: naive CD8+ T cells sorted from blood. The chain uses TRBV10-3 and TRBJ2-5; possible D gene TRBD1, 5 bases. The TCR was taken from a man between 18 and 29 years old in good health. DNA of the CDR3: TGTGCCATCAGTGAGTCGGGGCGGTACCAAGAGACCCAGTACTTC. Protein sequence: CAISESGRYQETQYF.